This record looks at one T cell receptor beta chain sequence and its context. The antigen this receptor binds is unknown. Base qualities are not recorded, but no much larger clone differs from it by a single base. These data belong to a study of blood T cell repertoires in COVID-19 (dated by TCRdb to the early 2020s). Turning to the overall study: Collaborator samples came from the United States, Italy and Spain and covered acute and convalescent phases of COVID-19. The repertoires were made available in a free public database intended to serve as a resource for research on the immune response to SARS-CoV-2. Nearly every sample came with metadata listing a de-identified subject ID, COVID-19 status, age in years and sex. Deeply sampled blood TCRbeta repertoires from subjects exposed to, actively infected with, or recovered from COVID-19 were included in the dataset. Samples came from the ongoing ImmuneRACE study (first 160 participants) plus 1,254 subjects from 6 global collaborators. The prospective study material was composed of cDNA or gDNA derived from T cells, B-cell-depleted T cells, or PBMCs. Where available, HLA class I and class II types were obtained from metadata supplied by the sample provider rather than from assay-based typing. Points the paper makes about the study in general: The quantity of clinical and demographic metadata differed by source and by participant and was supplied without curation.

Whole blood was collected in K2EDTA tubes by collaborating institutions according to the institutions' own protocols. For TCRbeta analysis, collaborators shipped samples in one of three forms: frozen whole blood, isolated PBMCs, or DNA extracted from either of those sample types. The immunoSEQ Assay, a bias-controlled multiplex PCR, was used to amplify TCRbeta CDR3 regions from genomic DNA. Per the authors' processing: The number of nucleated cells in each sample was estimated from the amplification of reference gene primers within the assay. Sequence reads were collapsed and filtered to measure the absolute abundance of every unique TCRbeta CDR3 rearrangement. For each sample, productive Simpson clonality was calculated as the square root of Simpson's diversity index across productive rearrangements. TCRdb holds this immuneACCESS table with in-frame rearrangements only. Some clones are missing; in checked studies, unresolved V genes explain under half, and the rest has no known cause. Clone size and the V and J calls come from that table; the DNA yielded D and trimming. The sample has some 74,000 clones on record, over 75% of them singletons. Approximately 31% of the sample comes from the top ten.

The CDR3 holds 15 amino acids from the cysteine to the phenylalanine. Solely the CDR3 DNA is kept, with 45 bases framed from the first base. For CDR1 and CDR2, the germline V gene lists ENHRY and SYGVKD. The germline ends are 11 bases apart after V is trimmed by 2 bases and J by 1 base. The source of this sequence is a man over 45 with acute or convalescent COVID-19. The specimen was peripheral blood. This receptor chain uses TRBV10-3 and TRBJ1-1; TRBD1 is a weak D gene call, 5 bases matching. The CDR3 loop reads CAISEPGGGNTEAFF. Read as DNA, the sequence is TGTGCCATCAGTGAGCCTGGGGGGGGGAACACTGAAGCTTTCTTT.